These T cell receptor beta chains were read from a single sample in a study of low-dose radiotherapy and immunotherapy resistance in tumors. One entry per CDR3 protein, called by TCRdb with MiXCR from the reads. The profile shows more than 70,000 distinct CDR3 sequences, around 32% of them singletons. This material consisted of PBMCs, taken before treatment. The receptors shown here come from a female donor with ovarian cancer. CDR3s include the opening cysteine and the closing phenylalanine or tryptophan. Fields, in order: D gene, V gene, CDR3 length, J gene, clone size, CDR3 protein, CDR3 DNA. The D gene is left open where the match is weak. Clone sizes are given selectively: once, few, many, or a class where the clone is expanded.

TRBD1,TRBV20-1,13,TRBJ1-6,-,CSAGTGENSPLHF,TGCAGTGCTGGGACAGGGGAGAATTCACCCCTCCACTTT
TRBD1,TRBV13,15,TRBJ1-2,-,CASSLVGRGSNGYTF,TGTGCCAGCAGCTTAGTTGGCAGGGGGTCAAATGGCTACACCTTC
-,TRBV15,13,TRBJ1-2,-,CATSIAGTAGDTF,TGTGCCACCAGCATCGCCGGGACGGCGGGGGACACCTTC
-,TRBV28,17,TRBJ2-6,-,CASSLVVVSSGANVLTF,TGTGCCAGCAGTTTAGTGGTAGTATCCTCTGGGGCCAACGTCCTGACTTTC
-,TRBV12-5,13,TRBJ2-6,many,CASGLSGANVLTF,TGTGCTAGTGGTTTGTCTGGGGCCAACGTCCTGACTTTC
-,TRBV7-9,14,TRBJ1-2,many,CASSLRGGIYGYTF,TGTGCCAGCAGCTTAAGGGGAGGGATCTATGGCTACACCTTC
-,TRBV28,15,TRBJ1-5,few,CASSLGQSGNQPQHF,TGTGCCAGCAGTTTGGGGCAAAGTGGTAATCAGCCCCAGCATTTT
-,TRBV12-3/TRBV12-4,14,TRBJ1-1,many,CASSLQGPNTEAFF,TGTGCCAGCAGCCTTCAGGGCCCAAACACTGAAGCTTTCTTT
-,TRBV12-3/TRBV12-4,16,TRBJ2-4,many,CASSLAVGLTAVIQYF,TGTGCCAGCAGTTTAGCGGTAGGACTAACGGCGGTCATTCAGTACTTC
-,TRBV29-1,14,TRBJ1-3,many,CSVGNQGSGNTIYF,TGCAGCGTTGGAAATCAGGGCTCTGGAAACACCATATATTTT
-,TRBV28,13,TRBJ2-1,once,CASLPRLLAEQFF,TGTGCCAGCTTACCGAGACTACTAGCTGAGCAGTTCTTC
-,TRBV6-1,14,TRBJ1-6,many,CASSEDQLASPLHF,TGTGCCAGCAGTGAGGATCAGCTCGCCTCACCCCTCCACTTT
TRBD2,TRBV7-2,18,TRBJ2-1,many,CASSSIPYTSGKNNEQFF,TGTGCCAGCAGCTCCATCCCTTACACTAGCGGGAAGAACAATGAGCAGTTCTTC
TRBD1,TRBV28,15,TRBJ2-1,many,CASTLGQGGYNEQFF,TGTGCCAGCACCCTAGGACAGGGGGGCTACAATGAGCAGTTCTTC
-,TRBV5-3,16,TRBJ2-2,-,CASSLVQANTGELFFF,-
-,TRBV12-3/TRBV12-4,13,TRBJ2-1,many,CASSLLVGNEQFF,TGTGCCAGCAGTCTATTGGTTGGGAATGAGCAGTTCTTC
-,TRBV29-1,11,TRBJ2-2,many,CSVRDTGELFF,TGCAGCGTCAGGGACACCGGGGAGCTGTTTTTT
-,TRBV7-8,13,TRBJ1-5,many,CASSFNSNQPQHF,TGTGCCAGCAGCTTCAACAGCAATCAGCCCCAGCATTTT
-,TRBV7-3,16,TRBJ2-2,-,CASSFSGAGGTGELFF,TGTGCCAGCAGCTTTTCGGGAGCAGGGGGCACCGGGGAGCTGTTTTTT
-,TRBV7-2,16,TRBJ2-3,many,CASSLSFGGSTDTQYF,TGTGCCAGCAGCTTGTCCTTTGGGGGGAGCACAGATACGCAGTATTTT
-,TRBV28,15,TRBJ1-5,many,CASSLLFNSNQPQHF,TGTGCCAGCAGTTTACTCTTCAATAGCAATCAGCCCCAGCATTTT
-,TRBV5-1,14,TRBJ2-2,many,CASSSRQGLGELFF,TGCGCCAGCAGCTCGCGACAGGGACTCGGGGAGCTGTTTTTT
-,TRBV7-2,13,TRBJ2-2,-,CASSPRWSGELFF,TGTGCCAGCAGCCCCCGGTGGTCCGGGGAGCTGTTTTTT
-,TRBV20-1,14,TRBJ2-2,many,CSARDHGNTGELFF,TGCAGTGCTAGAGATCATGGGAACACCGGGGAGCTGTTTTTT
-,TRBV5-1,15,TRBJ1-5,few,CATRLRGLDNQPQHF,TGCGCCACCAGATTACGAGGCCTTGACAATCAGCCCCAGCATTTT
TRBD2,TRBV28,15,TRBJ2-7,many,CASSPSGRDSYEQYF,TGTGCCAGCAGTCCTAGCGGAAGAGATTCCTACGAGCAGTACTTC
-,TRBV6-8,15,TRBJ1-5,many,CASSEMGGSVQPQHF,TGTGCCAGCAGTGAAATGGGGGGAAGCGTCCAGCCCCAGCATTTT
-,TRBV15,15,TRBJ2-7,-,CATSRDHWDTYEQYF,TGTGCCACCAGCAGAGATCATTGGGATACCTACGAGCAGTACTTC
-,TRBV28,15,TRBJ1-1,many,CASSPPPGGGTEAFF,TGTGCCAGCAGTCCCCCGCCTGGGGGAGGTACTGAAGCTTTCTTT
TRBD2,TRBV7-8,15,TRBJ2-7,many,CASSMTSGSSYEQYF,TGTGCCAGCAGCATGACTAGCGGGAGCTCGTACGAGCAGTACTTC
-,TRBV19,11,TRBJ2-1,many,CASSNGNEQFF,TGTGCCAGTAGTAACGGCAATGAGCAGTTCTTC
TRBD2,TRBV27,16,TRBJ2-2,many,CATSGKRGINTGELFF,TGTGCCACCAGTGGGAAGCGGGGGATCAACACCGGGGAGCTGTTTTTT
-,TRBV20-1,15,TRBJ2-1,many,CSARAGGGGNNEQFF,TGCAGTGCTAGAGCCGGGGGAGGGGGGAACAATGAGCAGTTCTTC
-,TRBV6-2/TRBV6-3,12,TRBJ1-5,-,CASSMDGQPQHF,TGTGCCAGCAGTATGGATGGTCAGCCCCAGCATTTT
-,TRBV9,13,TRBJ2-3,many,CASSVEETTTQYF,TGTGCCAGCAGCGTAGAGGAGACTACCACGCAGTATTTT
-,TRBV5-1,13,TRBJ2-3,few,CASSTESTDTQYF,TGCGCCAGCAGCACGGAGAGCACAGATACGCAGTATTTT
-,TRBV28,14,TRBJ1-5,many,CASNPRGFSQPQHF,TGTGCCAGTAATCCACGGGGGTTCTCTCAGCCCCAGCATTTT
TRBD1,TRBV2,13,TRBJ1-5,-,CASSQGAKQPQHF,TGTGCCAGCAGCCAGGGGGCCAAACAGCCCCAGCATTTT
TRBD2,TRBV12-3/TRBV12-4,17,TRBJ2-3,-,CASSLALAGGLTDTQYF,TGTGCCAGCAGTTTAGCGCTAGCGGGGGGTCTAACAGATACGCAGTATTTT
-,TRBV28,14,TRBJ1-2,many,CASSLAGGSYGYTF,TGTGCCAGCAGTTTGGCTGGAGGAAGCTATGGCTACACCTTC
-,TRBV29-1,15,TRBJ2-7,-,CSVDRGTGQVHEQYF,TGCAGCGTTGATCGAGGGACCGGGCAGGTCCACGAGCAGTACTTC
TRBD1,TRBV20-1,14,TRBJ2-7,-,CSASSGTGTYEQYF,TGCAGTGCGTCCTCCGGGACAGGGACCTACGAGCAGTACTTC
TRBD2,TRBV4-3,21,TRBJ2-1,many,CASSQDFGTRSLRGGHNEQFF,TGCGCCAGCAGCCAAGATTTTGGGACTAGGAGTCTCAGAGGGGGACACAATGAGCAGTTCTTC
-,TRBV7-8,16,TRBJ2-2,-,CASSLGTGRTGELFFF,-
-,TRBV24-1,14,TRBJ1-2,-,CATSDFAQNYGYTF,TGTGCCACCAGTGATTTCGCTCAGAACTATGGCTACACCTTC
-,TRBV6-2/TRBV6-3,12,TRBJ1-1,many,CASSQRRIEAFF,TGTGCCAGCAGCCAACGGAGGATTGAAGCTTTCTTT
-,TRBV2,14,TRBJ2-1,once,CASSEDTGTNEQFF,TGTGCCAGCAGTGAAGACACAGGGACGAATGAGCAGTTCTTC
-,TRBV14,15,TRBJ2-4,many,CASSQARPLLNIQYF,TGTGCCAGCAGCCAAGCACGACCCCTTCTAAACATTCAGTACTTC
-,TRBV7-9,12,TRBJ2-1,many,CASSLISNEQFF,TGTGCCAGCAGCTTAATTAGTAATGAGCAGTTCTTC
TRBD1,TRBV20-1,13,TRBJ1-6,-,CSARTGHNSPLHF,TGCAGTGCTCGGACAGGGCATAATTCACCCCTCCACTTT
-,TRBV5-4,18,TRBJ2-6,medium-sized,CASSLGLAPAPGANVLTF,TGTGCCAGCAGCTTGGGGCTAGCCCCAGCCCCTGGGGCCAACGTCCTGACTTTC
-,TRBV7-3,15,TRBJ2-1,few,CASSLTGAGRNEQFF,TGTGCCAGCAGCTTAACGGGGGCGGGGAGGAATGAGCAGTTCTTC
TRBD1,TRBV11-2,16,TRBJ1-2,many,CASSLGGTASYHGYTF,TGTGCCAGCAGCTTGGGAGGGACAGCATCTTACCATGGCTACACCTTC
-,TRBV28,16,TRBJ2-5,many,CASSLRGAGSQETQYF,TGTGCCAGCAGTTTAAGGGGCGCAGGGAGTCAAGAGACCCAGTACTTC
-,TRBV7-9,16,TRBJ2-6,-,CASSLPAISGANVLTF,TGTGCCAGCAGCTTACCTGCTATCTCTGGGGCCAACGTCCTGACTTTC
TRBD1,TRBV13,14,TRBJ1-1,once,CASSPQGAYTEAFF,TGTGCCAGCAGCCCACAGGGGGCCTACACTGAAGCTTTCTTT
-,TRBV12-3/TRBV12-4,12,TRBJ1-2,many,CASSLMGYGYTF,TGTGCCAGCAGTTTAATGGGCTATGGCTACACCTTC
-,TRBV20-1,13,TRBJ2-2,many,CSAPRPGTGELFF,TGCAGTGCCCCCCGACCGGGCACCGGGGAGCTGTTTTTT
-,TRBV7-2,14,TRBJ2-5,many,CASSLDQGTETQYF,TGTGCCAGCAGCTTAGATCAGGGTACGGAGACCCAGTACTTC